The clone carrying this T cell receptor (beta chain) was seen a few times. Antigen specificity is unknown. Expressed TCRB transcripts were sequenced, since all the RNA that had been isolated was reverse transcribed. This table comes from immunoSEQ multiplex PCR, and its TCRdb copy is limited to in-frame clones, with some not included. The table shows 900,000 or so clones, with under 20% occurring only once. The record originates from a study of beta chain features in type 1 diabetes. General study findings and limits: PCR, the amplification step, might favor shorter templates, equally in patients and controls. Fewer junction insertions and more nucleotide deletions appeared in type 1 diabetes patients. These data did not resolve whether HLA type affects TCRB rearrangement.

A single heparinised draw of approximately 110 mL on average was taken per donor. V dropped 0 bases and J dropped 5 bases, with 11 bases sitting between them. The germline V gene has CDR1 LGHNA and CDR2 YSLEER. This CDR3 comprises 14 residues. This rearrangement joins TRBV4-3 to TRBJ2-7, with a possible D match to TRBD1 (5 bases). Sequencing was performed on naive CD4+ T cells from blood. This receptor was obtained from a woman under 30 in good health. The CDR3 bases are TGCGCCAGCAGCCAAGATCTGGCCAGGGACGAGCAGTACTTC. Amino acids: CASSQDLARDEQYF.